The entry below gives a single T cell receptor beta chain sequence along with its context. Its target is unknown. The repertoire was sequenced with immunoSEQ multiplex PCR; TCRdb's copy has only in-frame clones and lacks some. The sample includes roughly 64,000 clones, approximately 88% seen only once; the top ten take approximately 2.4%. The data originate from a study of OX40 agonist ivuxolimab in advanced cancers. Whole-study results and caveats: Some patients who did not respond also had low normalized T-cell clonal expansion. At 0.1 to 3.0 mg/kg and by week 6, clonal expansion occurred in CD4+ and CD8+ blood T cells. Still undetermined is the antigen specificity of the expanded peripheral T cells. The average count of expanded clones was higher among CD8+ T cells than among CD4+.

The CDR3 has 13 amino acids. In germline, CDR1 is LNHDA, CDR2 SQIVND (reference sequence). The trim removed 4 bases at V and 4 bases at J, leaving 1 base unmatched. This specimen consisted of CD4+ or CD8+ T cells sorted from blood, obtained in a trial of the OX40 agonist ivuxolimab. The V and J genes are TRBV19 and TRBJ2-7, with 10 positions matching TRBD1. The source of this sequence is an adult with an advanced solid tumor such as melanoma, head and neck, liver or kidney cancer. CDR3 DNA: TGTGCCAGTAGTAGACAGGGGGCTTACGAGCAGTACTTC. As protein: CASSRQGAYEQYF.